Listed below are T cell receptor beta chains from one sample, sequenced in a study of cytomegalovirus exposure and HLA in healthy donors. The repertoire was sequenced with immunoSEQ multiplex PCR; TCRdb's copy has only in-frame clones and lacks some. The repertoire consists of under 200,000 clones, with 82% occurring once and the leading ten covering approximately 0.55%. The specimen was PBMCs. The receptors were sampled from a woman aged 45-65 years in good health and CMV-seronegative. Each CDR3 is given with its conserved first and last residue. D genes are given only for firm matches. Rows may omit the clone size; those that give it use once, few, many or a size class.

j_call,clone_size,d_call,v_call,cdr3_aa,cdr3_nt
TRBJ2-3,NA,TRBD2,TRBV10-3,CAISAGLAETDTQYF,TGTGCCATCAGTGCCGGGCTAGCGGAGACAGATACGCAGTATTTT
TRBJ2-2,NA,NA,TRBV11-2,CASSSVTGGELFF,TGTGCCAGCAGCTCGGTCACAGGCGGGGAGCTGTTTTTT
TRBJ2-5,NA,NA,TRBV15,CATSRDPPRGGGLQETQYF,TGTGCCACCAGCAGAGATCCGCCTCGAGGCGGGGGCCTCCAAGAGACCCAGTACTTC
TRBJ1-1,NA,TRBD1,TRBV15,CATSPQDRGDTEAFF,TGTGCCACCAGCCCACAAGACAGGGGCGACACTGAAGCTTTCTTT
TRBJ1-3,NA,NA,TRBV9,CASSEGPPSSGNTIYF,TGTGCCAGCAGCGAGGGGCCGCCAAGCTCTGGAAACACCATATATTTT
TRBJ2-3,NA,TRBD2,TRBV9,CASSILAGGTDTQYF,TGTGCCAGCAGCATCCTAGCGGGAGGCACAGATACGCAGTATTTT
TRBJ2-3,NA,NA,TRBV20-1,CSARYYTQYF,TGCAGTGCTAGGTACTATACGCAGTATTTT
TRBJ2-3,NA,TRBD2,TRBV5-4,CASSPRLAADTQYF,TGTGCCAGCAGCCCCCGACTAGCGGCAGATACGCAGTATTTT
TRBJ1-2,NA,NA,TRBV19,CASSMGRTGSYTF,TGTGCCAGTAGTATGGGACGCACAGGGAGCTACACCTTC
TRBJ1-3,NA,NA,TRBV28,CASSLFYSLSGNTIYF,TGTGCCAGCAGTTTATTTTACAGCCTCTCTGGAAACACCATATATTTT
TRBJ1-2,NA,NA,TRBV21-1,CASSPQQPNYGYTF,TGTGCCAGCAGCCCGCAACAGCCTAACTATGGCTACACCTTC
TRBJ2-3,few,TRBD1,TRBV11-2,CASSTDRGPDTQYF,TGTGCCAGCAGCACGGACAGGGGGCCAGATACGCAGTATTTT
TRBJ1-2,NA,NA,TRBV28,CASSSGFGFGYTF,TGTGCCAGCAGTTCGGGGTTTGGTTTTGGCTACACCTTC
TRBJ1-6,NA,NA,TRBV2,CASSGPGALHF,TGTGCCAGCAGTGGCCCGGGGGCCCTCCACTTT
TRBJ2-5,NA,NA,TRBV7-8,CASSLGRQETQYF,TGTGCCAGCAGCTTAGGGAGGCAAGAGACCCAGTACTTC
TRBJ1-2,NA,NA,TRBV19,CASSIAATYDTYGYTF,TGTGCCAGTAGTATAGCCGCCACATACGACACGTATGGCTACACCTTC
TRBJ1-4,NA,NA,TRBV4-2,CASSQGSVRQLKDEKLFF,TGTGCCAGCAGCCAAGGTTCAGTTCGACAGTTGAAGGATGAAAAACTGTTTTTT
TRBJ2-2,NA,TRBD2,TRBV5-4,CASNTGGGRSGELFF,TGTGCCAGCAACACCGGAGGCGGGAGGTCCGGGGAGCTGTTTTTT
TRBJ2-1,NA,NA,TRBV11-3,CASSLSGGLEQFF,TGTGCCAGCAGCTTAAGCGGTGGACTAGAGCAGTTCTTC
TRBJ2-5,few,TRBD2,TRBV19,CASSIRAGGETQYF,TGTGCCAGTAGTATAAGAGCGGGAGGGGAGACCCAGTACTTC
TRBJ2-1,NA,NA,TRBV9,CVSSSRSSGVYNEQFF,TGTGTCAGCAGCTCAAGATCGTCGGGGGTTTACAATGAGCAGTTCTTC
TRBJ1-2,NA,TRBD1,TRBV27,CASSFGQGLGYTF,TGTGCCAGCAGTTTCGGACAGGGGTTGGGCTACACCTTC
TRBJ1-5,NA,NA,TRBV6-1,CASRDSNQPQHF,TGTGCCAGCAGGGACAGTAATCAGCCCCAGCATTTT
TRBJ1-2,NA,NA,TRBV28,CASSSVPGYTF,TGTGCCAGCAGTTCCGTCCCTGGCTACACCTTC
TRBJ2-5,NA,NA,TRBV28,CASRRGRETQYF,TGTGCCAGTCGCAGGGGACGAGAGACCCAGTACTTC
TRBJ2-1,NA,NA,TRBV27,CATRGGADEQFF,TGTGCCACCAGAGGGGGGGCGGATGAGCAGTTCTTC
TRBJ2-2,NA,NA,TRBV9,CASSPSLATGELFF,TGTGCCAGCAGCCCATCCCTAGCCACCGGGGAGCTGTTTTTT
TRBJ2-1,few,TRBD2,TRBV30,CAWRRGGSDEQFF,TGTGCCTGGAGGCGGGGGGGGTCCGATGAGCAGTTCTTC
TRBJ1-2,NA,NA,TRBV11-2,CASRPLTGFRYGYTF,TGTGCCAGCAGGCCACTTACAGGGTTTAGATATGGCTACACCTTC
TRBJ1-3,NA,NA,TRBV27,CASRGLLSGNTIYF,TGTGCCAGCAGGGGACTCCTCTCTGGAAACACCATATATTTT
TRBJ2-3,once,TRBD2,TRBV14,CASSSPTTSADTQYF,TGTGCCAGCAGCTCACCGACAACTAGCGCAGATACGCAGTATTTT
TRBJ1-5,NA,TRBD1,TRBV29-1,CSVTTGGFSNQPQHF,TGCAGCGTGACGACAGGGGGCTTTAGCAATCAGCCCCAGCATTTT
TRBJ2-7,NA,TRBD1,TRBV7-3,CASSPAGTGDEQYF,TGTGCCAGCAGCCCAGCGGGGACAGGGGACGAGCAGTACTTC
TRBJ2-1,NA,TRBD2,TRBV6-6,CASLGQGREGYNEQFF,TGTGCCAGCCTCGGTCAAGGGCGGGAGGGTTACAATGAGCAGTTCTTC
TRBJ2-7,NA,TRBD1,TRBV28,CASTKPPDRVEQYF,TGTGCCAGCACGAAACCCCCGGACAGGGTCGAGCAGTACTTC
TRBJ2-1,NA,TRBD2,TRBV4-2,CASSQERASGPQNEQFF,TGTGCCAGCAGCCAAGAACGGGCTAGCGGGCCTCAGAATGAGCAGTTCTTC
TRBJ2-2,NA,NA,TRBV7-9,CASKDRNTGELFF,TGTGCCAGTAAGGACAGGAACACCGGGGAGCTGTTTTTT
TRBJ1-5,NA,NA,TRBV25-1,CASRGQGGAQPQHF,TGTGCCAGCAGGGGGCAAGGCGGGGCTCAGCCCCAGCATTTT
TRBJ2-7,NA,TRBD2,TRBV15,CATRALAGGPYEQYF,TGTGCCACCAGAGCGCTAGCGGGAGGGCCATACGAGCAGTACTTC
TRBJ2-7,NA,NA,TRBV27,CASSFTPTGSHEQYF,TGTGCCAGCAGTTTCACGCCGACAGGAAGCCACGAGCAGTACTTC
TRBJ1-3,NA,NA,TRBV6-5,CASSYSRSGNTIYF,TGTGCCAGCAGTTACTCGAGGTCAGGAAACACCATATATTTT
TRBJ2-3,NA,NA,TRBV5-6,CASSSESDTQYF,TGTGCCAGCAGCTCGGAGTCAGATACGCAGTATTTT
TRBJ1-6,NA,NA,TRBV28,CASSPGQLDNSPLHF,TGTGCCAGCAGTCCAGGACAGCTTGATAATTCACCCCTCCACTTT
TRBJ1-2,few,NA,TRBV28,CASGRGINYGYTF,TGTGCCAGCGGGCGGGGTATTAACTATGGCTACACCTTC
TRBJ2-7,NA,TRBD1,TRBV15,CATSRAGTGIDEQYF,TGTGCCACCAGCAGAGCCGGGACAGGTATCGACGAGCAGTACTTC
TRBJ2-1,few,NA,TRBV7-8,CASSLRRFGGAESYNEQFF,TGTGCCAGCAGCTTACGCAGGTTCGGGGGAGCGGAGTCCTACAATGAGCAGTTCTTC
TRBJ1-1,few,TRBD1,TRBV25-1,CASSRQGGTEAFF,TGTGCCAGCAGTCGACAGGGGGGCACTGAAGCTTTCTTT
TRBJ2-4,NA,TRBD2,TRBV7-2,CASSLTGGLENIQYF,TGTGCCAGCAGCTTAACGGGGGGACTGGAAAACATTCAGTACTTC
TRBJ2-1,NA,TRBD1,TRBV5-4,CASSLVTGTGIVNEQFF,TGTGCCAGCAGCTTGGTAACTGGGACAGGTATTGTGAATGAGCAGTTCTTC
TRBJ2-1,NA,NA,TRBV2,CASSVETNYNEQFF,TGTGCCAGCAGTGTTGAGACTAACTACAATGAGCAGTTCTTC
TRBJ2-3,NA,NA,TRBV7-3,CASSLVGLGTDTQYF,TGTGCCAGCAGCTTAGTGGGCCTTGGCACAGATACGCAGTATTTT
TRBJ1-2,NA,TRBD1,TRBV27,CASSSTYGQAPYGYTF,TGTGCCAGCAGTTCGACATATGGACAGGCGCCTTATGGCTACACCTTC
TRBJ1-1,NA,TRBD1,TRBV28,CASSLTGATMNTEAFF,TGTGCCAGCAGTCTGACAGGGGCAACAATGAACACTGAAGCTTTCTTT
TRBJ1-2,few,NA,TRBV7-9,CASSLLFAQEIYGYTF,TGTGCCAGCAGCTTACTGTTTGCGCAGGAAATCTATGGCTACACCTTC